The next 27 T cell receptor beta chains were all read from a single sample in a study of T cells in Graves' hyperthyroidism and ophthalmopathy. Researchers took RNA transcripts and amplified the TCR beta CDR3 regions from them. First-round RT-PCR of the TCR CDR3 relied on the HTBI primer set. One entry per CDR3 protein results from TCRdb running MiXCR on the multiplex PCR reads. The table includes around 530,000 distinct CDR3 sequences, 15% to 20% detected once. Material: blood. The receptors originated from a woman aged 18-29 years with Graves' ophthalmopathy.

This clonotype came up many times. The chain employs TRBV27 and TRBJ2-1; the D gene is possibly TRBD2 (5 bases). The CDR3 is 16 residues long. The V gene's germline CDR1 is MNHEY and CDR2 SMNVEV (reference sequence). V was clipped by 0 bases and J by 8 bases, with 17 bases between them. The CDR3 loop reads CASSLSLASFLYEQFF. CDR3 coding DNA: TGTGCCAGCAGTTTATCGTTGGCTAGCTTCTTGTATGAGCAGTTCTTC.

The chain has TRBV27 and TRBJ2-4; possible D gene TRBD1, 5 bases. Germline values: CDR1 MNHEY, CDR2 SMNVEV (reference sequence). The V and J ends lost 5 bases and 6 bases respectively, with 17 bases between them. This CDR3 has 15 amino acids. This chain's CDR3 is CASSGPPQGRNIQYF. The CDR3 region has the DNA TGTGCCAGCAGTGGGCCCCCCCAGGGAAGAAACATTCAGTACTTC.

In this sample, this clonotype turned up many times. V gene TRBV4-3 combines with J gene TRBJ2-7, with TRBD1 as a possible D gene (6 bases). The CDR3 loop spans 17 amino acids. CDR1 is LGHNA, CDR2 YSLEER, per germline. The V end lost 5 bases, the J end lost 2 bases, and 22 bases lay between the germline ends. The DNA for the CDR3 is TGCGCCAGCAGCGTCGCAGGGGTAAGCGGTGGACCCTACGAGCAGTACTTC. Encoded protein: CASSVAGVSGGPYEQYF.

This clonotype has only a few counts. The rearrangement uses TRBV4-1 and TRBJ2-2; 9 nucleotides match TRBD1. This CDR3 comprises 18 residues. Germline V gene sequence: CDR1 MGHRA, CDR2 YSYEKL. V was pared by 0 bases and J by 7 bases, with 12 bases of the junction left unmatched. CDR3 sequence (DNA): TGCGCCAGCAGCCAAGAATCGGGACAGGGTCCATCAGGCGGGGAGCTGTTTTTT. It translates to CASSQESGQGPSGGELFF.

This clonotype was seen at least ten times. J is TRBJ1-1 and V is TRBV6-6, with D perhaps TRBD1 (6 bases). From germline, CDR1 is MNHNY and CDR2 SVGAGI (reference sequence). This CDR3 region has 16 residues. V was pared by 0 bases and J by 3 bases, with 14 bases between. CDR3 DNA sequence: TGTGCCAGCAGTTACTCTTCAGGGGTCGTGTACACTGAAGCTTTCTTT. As protein: CASSYSSGVVYTEAFF.

This clonotype was seen many times. The J gene is TRBJ2-5, the V gene TRBV18; the D gene is possibly TRBD1 (6 bases). This CDR3 has 14 residues. Germline-derived CDR1 and CDR2 are KGHSH and LQKENI. V was pared by 3 bases and J by 2 bases, with 10 bases between. CDR3 nucleotides: TGTGCCAGCTCACCGACAGGTACTCAAGAGACCCAGTACTTC. This translates into CASSPTGTQETQYF.

J is TRBJ1-2 and V is TRBV6-5; 7 nucleotides match TRBD1. There are 14 residues in the CDR3. The germline V gene encodes CDR1 MNHEY and CDR2 SVGAGI. With 0 bases clipped from V and 6 bases from J, the junction kept 4 bases outside the gene matches. CDR3 nucleotides: TGTGCCAGCAGTTACTCTGAGGGGGCGGATGGCTACACCTTC. This encodes CASSYSEGADGYTF.

This clonotype turned up a few times. DNA of the CDR3: TGTGCCAGCAGTTTATGGCAACTAGCGGGGGGGCAAGAGACCCAGTACTTC. Its protein is CASSLWQLAGGQETQYF. V and J are TRBV28 and TRBJ2-5; 13 bases align to TRBD2. The germline V gene encodes CDR1 MDHEN and CDR2 SYDVKM. V lost 0 bases, J lost 2 bases, and 3 bases stayed unmatched. The CDR3 sequence is 17 residues long.

The sample holds many counts of this clonotype. This rearrangement joins TRBV6-1 to TRBJ2-2; 12 nucleotides match TRBD2. J gave up 3 bases and V 2 bases, and 4 bases lay outside the gene matches. Germline CDR1 MNHNS, CDR2 SASEGT. The CDR3 runs to 17 residues. The CDR3 sequence: CASSERLAGVDTGELFF. CDR3 sequence (DNA): TGTGCCAGCAGTGAACGACTAGCGGGAGTGGACACCGGGGAGCTGTTTTTT.

The chain joins TRBV6-2 or TRBV6-3 to TRBJ2-3; TRBD1 agrees at 12 bases. Germline lookup yields CDR1 MNHEY and CDR2 SVGEGT. V shed 5 bases and J 7 bases; nucleotides not matched to a gene: 10. The CDR3 contains 16 residues. DNA of the CDR3: TGTGCCAGCAGTGACAACTGGGACAGGGGGCCAAATACGCAGTATTTT. Protein product: CASSDNWDRGPNTQYF.

The sample holds a few counts of this clonotype. The chain has TRBV4-1 and TRBJ1-5, with D perhaps TRBD1 (5 bases). The CDR3 has 15 amino acids. V was trimmed by 4 bases and J by 6 bases, leaving 16 bases between them. Germline CDR1 reads MGHRA; CDR2 reads YSYEKL. As DNA, the CDR3 is TGCGCCAGCAGCCTCACCCTCAGTGACAGTCAGCCCCAGCATTTT. It yields the protein CASSLTLSDSQPQHF.

This clonotype appeared a single time. The junction does not match germline at one end; this may be a read error. J is TRBJ1-4 and V is TRBV4-1, with D unresolved. In germline, CDR1 is MGHRA, CDR2 YSYEKL. The CDR3 loop spans 12 amino acids. CDR3 in DNA: TGCGCCAGCAGCCAAGATACTGAAAAACTGCTTTTT. Translation gives CASSQDTEKLLF.

The chain employs TRBV9 and TRBJ2-2, with no clear D. V was cut by 0 bases and J by 5 bases, with 14 bases left in between. The CDR3 runs 16 residues. The V gene's germline CDR1 is SGDLS and CDR2 YYNGEE. CDR3 in DNA: TGTGCCAGCAGCGTAGCCGCCGCCATCCAGACCGGGGAGCTGTTTTTT. Amino acid sequence: CASSVAAAIQTGELFF.

The chain carries TRBV12-3 or TRBV12-4 and TRBJ2-3; 7 bases agree with TRBD2. The CDR3 runs 15 residues. With V trimmed by 5 bases and J by 2 bases, 7 bases remained unmatched. CDR3 bases: TGTGCCAGCAGTCTTACTAGCGAAGCCACAGATACGCAGTATTTT. Translated: CASSLTSEATDTQYF.

This clonotype was recorded many times. The V and J genes are TRBV28 and TRBJ2-2; 9 bases are shared with TRBD2. The junction had 7 bases not matched to a gene; V was cut back by 5 bases and J by 0 bases. Per germline, CDR1 MDHEN and CDR2 SYDVKM. This CDR3 has 17 amino acids. The CDR3 DNA reads as TGTGCCAGCAGTGAAATCGGACTAGCGTCGAACACCGGGGAGCTGTTTTTT. Its protein is CASSEIGLASNTGELFF.

Ten or more counts support this clonotype. The CDR3 loop is CAWRGTSGRAFGLFF. The CDR3 DNA follows: TGTGCCTGGAGAGGTACTAGCGGGAGGGCCTTCGGGCTGTTTTTT. The rearrangement uses TRBV30 and TRBJ2-2; TRBD2 matches at 13 bases. This CDR3 region has 15 residues. V trimming: 3 bases; J trimming: 13 bases; junction bases outside the gene matches: 11. Germline V gives CDR1 GTSNPN, CDR2 SVGIG (reference sequence).

This clonotype was recorded many times. V gene TRBV2 combines with J gene TRBJ2-7; TRBD1 aligns across 7 bases. Germline CDR1 reads SNHLY; CDR2 reads FYNNEI. The length of the CDR3 is 12 residues. V lost 10 bases to trimming and J lost 1 base; unmatched junction nucleotides: 4. CDR3 region: CATTGESYEQYF. DNA of the CDR3: TGTGCCACAACAGGGGAGTCCTACGAGCAGTACTTC.

This clonotype was picked up many times. The V gene is TRBV30, the J gene TRBJ2-5, with unresolved D. V was cut by 4 bases and J by 2 bases, with 17 bases left in between. The CDR3 extends over 15 amino acids. Germline V gene data show CDR1 as GTSNPN and CDR2 as SVGIG (reference sequence). This chain's CDR3 is CAWTEGQLFQETQYF. The CDR3 DNA reads as TGTGCCTGGACCGAAGGTCAGTTATTTCAAGAGACCCAGTACTTC.

This rearrangement joins TRBV25-1 to TRBJ1-6; 7 nucleotides match TRBD1. The CDR3 is 14 residues long. J lost 2 bases, V lost 7 bases, and 2 bases had no gene match. The V gene's germline CDR1 is MGHDK and CDR2 SYGVNS. CDR3 region: CASMQGAYNSPLHF. In DNA form, the CDR3 reads TGTGCCAGCATGCAGGGGGCCTATAATTCACCCCTCCACTTT.

The J gene is TRBJ2-2, the V gene TRBV4-1; D call uncertain. There are 14 residues in the CDR3. Trimming cost V 4 bases and J 5 bases, with 11 bases left between them. Germline-derived CDR1 and CDR2 are MGHRA and YSYEKL. CDR3 residues: CASSLGASTGELFF. The CDR3 nucleotides read TGCGCCAGCAGCCTCGGAGCCAGTACCGGGGAGCTGTTTTTT.

This clonotype was seen a few times. The CDR3 is CASSQSPSGGSYTF. CDR3 coding DNA: TGTGCCAGCAGTCAATCCCCCTCGGGGGGTAGCTACACCTTC. This sequence joins TRBV6-1 and TRBJ1-2; D possibly corresponds to TRBD1 (5 bases). The CDR3 covers 14 residues. From germline, CDR1 is MNHNS and CDR2 SASEGT. V was clipped by 5 bases and J by 9 bases, with 19 bases between them.

This clonotype was counted at least ten times. The chain links TRBV7-2 to TRBJ2-3; 9 bases agree with TRBD2. With 5 bases clipped from V and 0 bases from J, the junction kept 9 bases outside the gene matches. The germline gives CDR1 SGHTA, CDR2 FQGNSA. The CDR3 is made up of 17 amino acids. The CDR3 DNA follows: TGTGCCAGCAGCCGTTTGACTAGCGGATCGAGCACAGATACGCAGTATTTT. It is translated as CASSRLTSGSSTDTQYF. Full variable domain (missing parts from reference TRBV7-2 and TRBJ2-3): GAGVSQSPSNKVTEKGKDVELRCDPISGHTALYWYRQSLGQGLEFLIYFQGNSAPDKSGLPSDRFSAERTGGSVSTLTIQRTQQEDSAVYLCASSRLTSGSSTDTQYFGPGTRLTVL.

The sample holds a few counts of this clonotype. CDR3 DNA sequence: TGTGCCAGCAGTCCTGAAGGGGGGGATCAGAACACCGGGGAGCTGTTTTTT. Its protein is CASSPEGGDQNTGELFF. The chain links TRBV27 to TRBJ2-2, with a possible D match to TRBD2 (7 bases). Germline V gene sequence: CDR1 MNHEY, CDR2 SMNVEV (reference sequence). The V gene lost 5 bases and the J gene lost 1 base, with 17 bases spanning the gap. The CDR3 is 17 residues long.

This clonotype was counted at least ten times. The V gene is TRBV6-1, the J gene TRBJ1-1; no clear D gene. The CDR3 runs 13 residues. V was shortened by 1 base and J by 4 bases, with 7 bases between the two germline ends. Germline loops: CDR1 MNHNS, CDR2 SASEGT. CDR3: CASSEGDPTEAFF. CDR3 nucleotides: TGTGCCAGCAGTGAAGGGGATCCCACTGAAGCTTTCTTT.

CDR3 sequence (DNA): TGTGCCAGCAGCGGGACGGTTGGCTACACCTTC. It codes for CASSGTVGYTF. The chain employs TRBV5-6 and TRBJ1-2; tentatively, D is TRBD1 (5 bases). Trimming stripped 4 bases from V and 7 bases from J, with 8 bases between. Germline V gives CDR1 SGHDT, CDR2 YYEEEE. The CDR3 length is 11 residues. The complete variable domain, with remaining parts taken from reference TRBV5-6 and TRBJ1-2, reads DAGVTQSPTHLIKTRGQQVTLRCSPKSGHDTVSWYQQALGQGPQFIFQYYEEEERQRGNFPDRFSGHQFPNYSSELNVNALLLGDSALYLCASSGTVGYTFGSGTRLTVV.

In regard to this clonotype: A much larger clone lies one base from this, so it may be a read error. This sequence joins TRBV18 and TRBJ2-5, with 7 bases fitting TRBD2. The CDR3 loop spans 14 amino acids. The germline CDR1 and CDR2 sequences are KGHSH and LQKENI. The CDR3 loop reads CASSPGTTQEAQYF. The DNA for the CDR3 is TGTGCCAGCTCACCCGGGACTACTCAAGAGGCCCAGTACTTC.

This clonotype was picked up a small number of times. This chain uses TRBV19 with TRBJ2-7; D not resolved. V lost 3 bases and J lost 5, with 8 bases in between. Per germline, CDR1 LNHDA and CDR2 SQIVND (reference sequence). The CDR3 consists of 12 residues. The CDR3 region is CASSMSLDEQYF. The CDR3 region has the DNA TGTGCCAGTAGTATGTCATTGGACGAGCAGTACTTC.